The rows below give T cell receptor beta chains drawn from one sample of a study of cytomegalovirus exposure and HLA in healthy donors. Measured with immunoSEQ multiplex PCR; TCRdb has only the in-frame clones, and not every one. The data hold approximately 140,000 clones, with roughly 81% observed a single time. Sequences were obtained from PBMCs. All receptors come from a female donor in good health and CMV-seronegative. The CDR3 runs from the conserved cysteine through the conserved F or W. D genes are given only for firm matches. Expanded clones get a size class; other rows say once, few or many, or leave the size out.

j_gene	d_gene	abundance	v_gene	CDR3aa	CDR3nt
TRBJ1-5	TRBD1	once	TRBV30	CAWSAGTGEKPQHF	TGTGCCTGGAGTGCCGGGACAGGGGAAAAGCCCCAGCATTTT
TRBJ2-3	.	.	TRBV5-5	CASQGRTDTQYF	TGTGCCAGCCAAGGGAGGACAGATACGCAGTATTTT
TRBJ2-7	TRBD1	.	TRBV19	CASRWNRGSVGEQYF	TGTGCCAGTAGATGGAACAGGGGGTCGGTGGGCGAGCAGTACTTC
TRBJ2-7	.	.	TRBV30	CAWSPRDKEYEQYF	TGTGCCTGGAGTCCCCGGGACAAAGAATACGAGCAGTACTTC
TRBJ2-5	.	few	TRBV6-6	CASSYSKTSPETQYF	TGTGCCAGCAGTTACTCGAAAACTAGCCCAGAGACCCAGTACTTC
TRBJ2-3	TRBD2	.	TRBV7-6	CASSRGGEDTQYF	TGTGCCAGCAGCCGCGGGGGGGAGGATACGCAGTATTTT
TRBJ1-3	.	few	TRBV7-9	CASSPAVSTGNTIYF	TGTGCCAGCAGCCCCGCGGTTTCGACTGGAAACACCATATATTTT
TRBJ1-4	TRBD1	few	TRBV18	CASSPVPGGSEKLFF	TGTGCCAGCTCACCAGTTCCAGGGGGCTCGGAAAAACTGTTTTTT
TRBJ2-2	.	.	TRBV7-9	CASSLRVGDTGELFF	TGTGCCAGCAGCCTCAGGGTTGGGGACACCGGGGAGCTGTTTTTT
TRBJ2-6	TRBD1	few	TRBV6-5	CASSSMTGSGANVLTF	TGTGCCAGCAGTTCCATGACAGGGTCTGGGGCCAACGTCCTGACTTTC
TRBJ2-5	TRBD2	.	TRBV5-1	CASKGTSGGEETQYF	TGCGCCAGCAAGGGGACTAGCGGGGGGGAAGAGACCCAGTACTTC
TRBJ1-2	.	.	TRBV27	CASSLWREGGYTF	TGTGCCAGCAGTTTATGGAGGGAGGGTGGCTACACCTTC
TRBJ1-2	.	.	TRBV4-2	CASSQEAEGYPFYGYTF	TGTGCCAGCAGCCAAGAGGCAGAGGGATATCCGTTCTATGGCTACACCTTC
TRBJ2-7	TRBD2	.	TRBV6-6	CASSSPGLAGYEQYF	TGTGCCAGCAGCAGCCCGGGACTAGCGGGTTACGAGCAGTACTTC
TRBJ2-7	TRBD1	.	TRBV29-1	CSARTGGPYEQYF	TGCAGCGCACGGACAGGGGGCCCCTACGAGCAGTACTTC
TRBJ1-5	TRBD1	.	TRBV7-2	CASSLTGGQGVYSNQPQHF	TGTGCCAGCAGCTTAACAGGGGGACAGGGGGTTTATAGCAATCAGCCCCAGCATTTT
TRBJ2-1	TRBD2	.	TRBV29-1	CLARGRAGEQFF	TGCCTGGCCCGTGGGAGGGCGGGTGAGCAGTTCTTC
TRBJ2-3	TRBD2	.	TRBV27	CASSLTSGGLDTQYF	TGTGCCAGCAGTCTTACTAGCGGGGGGTTGGATACGCAGTATTTT
TRBJ1-1	TRBD1	.	TRBV15	CATSTGTDNTEAFF	TGTGCCACCAGCACCGGGACAGACAACACTGAAGCTTTCTTT
TRBJ2-7	.	.	TRBV13	CASSSHGTEGEQYF	TGTGCCAGCAGCTCACACGGTACTGAGGGCGAGCAGTACTTC
TRBJ2-5	.	.	TRBV5-1	CASLRGPNFQETQYF	TGCGCCAGCCTCAGAGGGCCGAATTTCCAAGAGACCCAGTACTTC
TRBJ2-7	TRBD1	.	TRBV5-1	CASSDGTGLDYEQYF	TGCGCCAGCAGCGATGGGACAGGGCTAGACTACGAGCAGTACTTC
TRBJ2-1	TRBD2	.	TRBV11-2	CASSLGLAGQMDEQFF	TGTGCCAGCAGCTTAGGACTAGCGGGGCAGATGGATGAGCAGTTCTTC
TRBJ1-2	TRBD1	.	TRBV28	CASSLSGGWRLYGYTF	TGTGCCAGCAGTTTATCAGGGGGTTGGAGACTCTATGGCTACACCTTC
TRBJ1-1	.	.	TRBV5-6	CASSGTGGNTEAFF	TGTGCCAGCAGCGGGACGGGGGGCAACACTGAAGCTTTCTTT
TRBJ2-2	.	.	TRBV29-1	CGVIAGSGELFF	TGCGGCGTGATTGCAGGTTCCGGGGAGCTGTTTTTT
TRBJ1-6	TRBD1	few	TRBV7-2	CASTGQGTNNSPLHF	TGTGCCAGCACCGGACAGGGGACAAATAATTCACCCCTCCACTTT
TRBJ2-5	TRBD2	.	TRBV11-2	CASSLLSGNVQETQYF	TGTGCCAGCAGCTTATTAAGCGGGAACGTCCAAGAGACCCAGTACTTC
TRBJ2-2	TRBD2	.	TRBV11-3	CASSPYTSGITGELFF	TGTGCCAGCAGCCCGTATACTAGCGGAATAACCGGGGAGCTGTTTTTT
TRBJ2-7	TRBD1	.	TRBV6-1	CASSGLLTGGYEQYF	TGTGCCAGCAGCGGACTCTTGACAGGGGGCTACGAGCAGTACTTC
TRBJ2-1	TRBD2	.	TRBV19	CASSRAGTSGNREQFF	TGTGCCAGTAGTAGAGCCGGGACTAGCGGGAATCGTGAGCAGTTCTTC
TRBJ2-2	TRBD2	.	TRBV5-1	CASSPSLAGRTGELFF	TGCGCCAGCAGCCCTTCACTAGCGGGGCGCACCGGGGAGCTGTTTTTT
TRBJ2-1	TRBD1	.	TRBV19	CASRPSLGQGNNEQFF	TGTGCCAGTAGGCCTTCTTTAGGACAGGGGAATAATGAGCAGTTCTTC
TRBJ1-1	TRBD1	.	TRBV19	CASSIRTGLGAFF	TGTGCCAGTAGTATTAGGACAGGGCTCGGAGCTTTCTTT
TRBJ2-5	TRBD1	.	TRBV13	CASSSGQGARETQYF	TGTGCCAGCAGCTCGGGACAGGGGGCGAGGGAGACCCAGTACTTC